This T cell receptor beta chain stems from a study of T-cell memory formation after mild COVID-19. TCRdb re-derived calls from the 5' RACE reads in MiXCR, one entry per CDR3 protein. Of under 200,000 distinct CDR3 sequences in the sample, 11% were seen once. The V gene end was trimmed by 7 bases and the J gene end by 3 bases; junction bases not matched to a gene: 12. CDR1 LNHDA and CDR2 SQIVND come from the germline V gene (reference sequence). The CDR3 spans 15 residues. The TCR comes from a man between 18 and 35 years old who had mild COVID-19 (a few samples of this study predate the infection). Cell type and time point are not known. V is TRBV19 and J is TRBJ2-7; 7 bases are shared with TRBD2. The sample consisted of PBMCs or a T cell subset sorted from them (not recorded which). Here the CDR3 reads CASTPSGRGGYEQYF. CDR3 coding DNA: TGTGCCAGTACCCCCAGCGGCCGCGGGGGCTACGAGCAGTACTTC. Looking up the rest from reference TRBV19 and TRBJ2-7 gives the full variable domain: DGGITQSPKYLFRKEGQNVTLSCEQNLNHDAMYWYRQDPGQGLRLIYYSQIVNDFQKGDIAEGYSVSREKKESFPLTVTSAQKNPTAFYLCASTPSGRGGYEQYFGPGTRLTVT.